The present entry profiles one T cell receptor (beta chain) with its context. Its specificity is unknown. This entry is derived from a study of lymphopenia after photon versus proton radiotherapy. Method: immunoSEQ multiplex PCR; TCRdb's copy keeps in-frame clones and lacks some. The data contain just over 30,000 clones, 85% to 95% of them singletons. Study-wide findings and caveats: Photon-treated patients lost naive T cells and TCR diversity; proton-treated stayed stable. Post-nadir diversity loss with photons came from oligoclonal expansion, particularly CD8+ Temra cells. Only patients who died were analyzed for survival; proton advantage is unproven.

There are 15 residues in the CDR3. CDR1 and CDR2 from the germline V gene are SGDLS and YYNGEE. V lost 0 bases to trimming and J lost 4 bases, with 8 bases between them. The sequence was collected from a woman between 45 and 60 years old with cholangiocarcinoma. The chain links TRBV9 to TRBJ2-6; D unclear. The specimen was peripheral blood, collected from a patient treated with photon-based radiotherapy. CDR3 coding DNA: TGTGCCAGCAGCGTAGCCCCCGGAGGGGCCAACGTCCTGACTTTC. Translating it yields CASSVAPGGANVLTF. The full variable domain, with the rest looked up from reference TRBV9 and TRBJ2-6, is DSGVTQTPKHLITATGQRVTLRCSPRSGDLSVYWYQQSLDQGLQFLIQYYNGEERAKGNILERFSAQQFPDLHSELNLSSLELGDSALYFCASSVAPGGANVLTFGAGSRLTVL.